This TCR beta chain stems from a study of OX40 agonist ivuxolimab in advanced cancers. Study overall: The patients got ivuxolimab, which is an agonistic anti-OX40 (CD134) antibody. Patients undergoing dose escalation presented with hepatocellular carcinoma, melanoma, renal cell or head and neck cancer. Previous treatment with anti-PD-1, anti-PD-L1 or anti-CTLA-4 therapy was allowed; less than 45% had received some. Study outcomes and limitations: The study found that CD8+ T cells averaged more expanded clones than CD4+.

Assay used: immunoSEQ multiplex PCR; TCRdb lists only in-frame clones, some missing. The sample carries more than 85,000 clones, over 75% recorded once. The CDR3 length is 16 residues. V dropped 0 bases and J dropped 3; count of bases not matched to a gene: 6. Looked up from germline, CDR1 is SGHRS and CDR2 is YFSETQ. Regarding this clone: Antigen specificity is unknown.

This chain joins TRBV5-1 and TRBJ2-3; 8 bases line up with TRBD1. The material was CD4+ or CD8+ T cells sorted from blood, obtained in a trial of the OX40 agonist ivuxolimab. The TCR was taken from an adult with an advanced solid tumor such as melanoma, head and neck, liver or kidney cancer. In DNA, the CDR3 is TGCGCCAGCAGCTTGGGTTGGGACAGGTCTACAGATACGCAGTATTTT. Its protein product is CASSLGWDRSTDTQYF.